The rows below give T cell receptor beta chains drawn from one sample of a study of beta chain features in type 1 diabetes. Some clones are missing from TCRdb's copy, which holds only in-frame ones; the method was immunoSEQ multiplex PCR. This table holds some 900,000 clones, roughly 16% found once. Source material: naive CD4+ T cells from blood. Receptor source: a woman aged 18-35 years in good health. The CDR3 runs from the conserved cysteine through the conserved F or W. Fields, in order: J gene, V gene, clone size, CDR3 length, D gene, CDR3 protein, CDR3 DNA. The D gene is left open where the match is weak. Not all rows give a size; the values are once, few, many and, for expanded clones, a class.

>TRBJ2-3|TRBV4-3|few|19|TRBD2
CASSQATSGSMIGADTQYF
TGCGCCAGCAGCCAAGCGACTAGCGGGAGTATGATTGGGGCAGATACGCAGTATTTT
>TRBJ1-4|TRBV5-4|.|15|TRBD1
CASSPTGTASEKLFF
TGTGCCAGCAGCCCGACGGGGACAGCCTCTGAAAAACTGTTTTTT
>TRBJ2-3|TRBV13|.|15|TRBD2
CASSSSGRASRTQYF
TGTGCCAGCAGCTCTAGCGGGAGGGCCTCCCGTACGCAGTATTTT
>TRBJ2-1|TRBV6-6|.|13|.
CASSYSGYNEQFF
TGTGCCAGCAGTTACTCGGGGTACAATGAGCAGTTCTTC
>TRBJ1-3|TRBV2|few|17|TRBD1
CASTRDRGSFSGNTIYF
TGTGCCAGTACCCGGGACAGGGGGTCGTTCTCTGGAAACACCATATATTTT
>TRBJ2-3|TRBV7-9|few|17|TRBD2
CASSWGLAGEERYTQYF
TGTGCCAGCAGCTGGGGACTAGCGGGAGAAGAAAGGTATACGCAGTATTTT
>TRBJ2-7|TRBV6-6|.|15|.
CASSQDLFSSYEQYF
TGTGCCAGCAGCCAGGACCTCTTTAGCTCCTACGAGCAGTACTTC
>TRBJ2-1|TRBV7-2|few|15|.
CASSFGASSYNEQFF
TGTGCCAGCAGCTTTGGCGCGAGCTCCTACAATGAGCAGTTCTTC
>TRBJ2-7|TRBV15|few|16|.
CATSRWTDHGGYEQYF
TGTGCCACCAGCAGGTGGACGGACCACGGAGGGTACGAGCAGTACTTC
>TRBJ2-3|TRBV7-9|.|14|TRBD2
CASSSSGRADTQYF
TGTGCCAGCAGCTCAAGCGGGAGGGCGGATACGCAGTATTTT
>TRBJ2-7|TRBV18|.|15|TRBD2
CASSPREGLMYEQYF
TGTGCCAGCTCACCGCGGGAGGGTCTAATGTACGAGCAGTACTTC
>TRBJ2-1|TRBV10-3|few|16|TRBD1
CAITPDRARNYNEQFF
TGTGCCATCACCCCCGACAGGGCTAGGAACTACAATGAGCAGTTCTTC
>TRBJ1-1|TRBV7-6|.|13|TRBD1
CASSLTGDTEAFF
TGTGCCAGCAGCTTGACAGGGGACACTGAAGCTTTCTTT
>TRBJ2-3|TRBV7-3|.|14|.
CASSLRHWGDTQYF
TGTGCCAGCAGCTTAAGACATTGGGGAGATACGCAGTATTTT
>TRBJ2-7|TRBV2|few|14|.
CASSEDLGPYEQYF
TGTGCCAGCAGTGAAGATTTGGGACCGTACGAGCAGTACTTC
>TRBJ2-1|TRBV7-8|few|15|.
CASSFVAGRLNEQFF
TGTGCCAGCAGCTTTGTTGCTGGGCGGCTCAATGAGCAGTTCTTC
>TRBJ1-5|TRBV7-2|few|13|.
CASSLDFYQPQHF
TGTGCCAGCAGCTTAGATTTCTATCAGCCCCAGCATTTT
>TRBJ2-7|TRBV19|few|14|TRBD2
CASSVGGPPYEQYF
TGTGCCAGTAGCGTGGGAGGGCCCCCGTACGAGCAGTACTTC
>TRBJ2-1|TRBV7-9|few|13|.
CASSLRSGHEQFF
TGTGCCAGCAGCTTACGATCTGGCCATGAGCAGTTCTTC
>TRBJ2-5|TRBV4-2|few|13|.
CASSLSGWETQYF
TGTGCCAGCAGCCTATCAGGGTGGGAGACCCAGTACTTC
>TRBJ2-7|TRBV20-1|.|11|TRBD2
CSSGRSYEQYF
TGCAGCAGCGGGAGATCCTACGAGCAGTACTTC
>TRBJ1-2|TRBV25-1|.|16|.
CASSELGPGGDIGYTF
TGTGCCAGCAGTGAATTGGGCCCGGGGGGAGACATTGGCTACACCTTC
>TRBJ2-1|TRBV5-4|few|15|TRBD2
CASSRPGLAGHEQFF
TGTGCCAGCAGCCGACCGGGACTAGCGGGACATGAGCAGTTCTTC
>TRBJ2-1|TRBV15|.|14|TRBD2
CATSRGLAGGLGFF
TGTGCCACCAGCAGAGGACTAGCGGGAGGGCTGGGCTTCTTC
>TRBJ2-7|TRBV11-2|once|15|TRBD1
CASSLPGTAAYEQYF
TGTGCCAGCAGCTTGCCCGGGACAGCCGCCTACGAGCAGTACTTC
>TRBJ2-7|TRBV7-2|few|15|.
CASSLVAGTGSEQYF
TGTGCCAGCAGCTTAGTGGCGGGCACAGGATCCGAGCAGTACTTC
>TRBJ2-2|TRBV9|.|19|TRBD2
CASSVAGTSGHTNTGELFF
TGTGCCAGCAGCGTAGCCGGGACTAGCGGGCATACGAACACCGGGGAGCTGTTTTTT
>TRBJ1-1|TRBV2|.|15|.
CASMITQVMNTEAFF
TGTGCCAGCATGATAACACAGGTCATGAACACTGAAGCTTTCTTT
>TRBJ2-1|TRBV7-9|few|17|.
CASSLRVVQGRRNEQFF
TGTGCCAGCAGCTTACGGGTGGTACAGGGACGGCGGAATGAGCAGTTCTTC
>TRBJ2-7|TRBV11-1|.|14|.
CASSLRQPYYEQYF
TGTGCCAGCAGCCTAAGACAGCCTTACTACGAGCAGTACTTC
>TRBJ2-7|TRBV15|few|15|.
CATSRGEASPYEQYF
TGTGCCACCAGCAGAGGTGAGGCCTCGCCCTACGAGCAGTACTTC
>TRBJ1-2|TRBV19|once|14|.
CASSVGAGGYGYTF
TGTGCCAGTAGTGTGGGGGCTGGTGGCTATGGCTACACCTTC
>TRBJ2-4|TRBV5-1|few|16|TRBD2
CASSLVAGLAKNIQYF
TGCGCCAGCAGCTTGGTAGCGGGCCTAGCCAAAAACATTCAGTACTTC
>TRBJ2-2|TRBV5-4|few|15|.
CASSFRETNTGELFF
TGTGCCAGCAGCTTTCGGGAAACGAACACCGGGGAGCTGTTTTTT
>TRBJ2-5|TRBV7-2|.|13|.
CASSLRPTETQYF
TGTGCCAGCAGCTTACGGCCGACCGAGACCCAGTACTTC
>TRBJ2-7|TRBV7-2|.|11|.
CASSFAYEQYF
TGTGCCAGCAGCTTCGCCTACGAGCAGTACTTC
>TRBJ2-3|TRBV5-4|.|15|.
CASSLVSGDADTQYF
TGTGCCAGCAGCTTGGTATCTGGGGACGCCGATACGCAGTATTTT
>TRBJ2-2|TRBV7-3|.|16|.
CASSLSGPQNTGELFF
TGTGCCAGCAGCTTATCGGGGCCCCAGAACACCGGGGAGCTGTTTTTT
>TRBJ2-7|TRBV20-1|.|11|.
CSAGGTYEQYF
TGCAGCGCTGGGGGTACCTACGAGCAGTACTTC
>TRBJ2-3|TRBV19|few|13|.
CASSFGPTDTQYF
TGTGCCAGTAGTTTTGGGCCCACAGATACGCAGTATTTT
>TRBJ2-7|TRBV28|few|12|.
CASNLGRTEQYF
TGTGCCAGCAACCTCGGTAGGACCGAGCAGTACTTC
>TRBJ2-7|TRBV28|few|11|.
CASSGRSEQYF
TGTGCCAGCAGTGGCAGGTCCGAGCAGTACTTC
>TRBJ2-5|TRBV5-1|.|13|.
CASSPGDKETQYF
TGCGCCAGCAGCCCGGGGGATAAAGAGACCCAGTACTTC
>TRBJ2-1|TRBV10-3|few|13|TRBD1
CAIRDRVPNEQFF
TGTGCCATCAGAGACAGGGTCCCAAATGAGCAGTTCTTC
>TRBJ1-2|TRBV7-9|.|11|.
CASSLMTGYTF
TGTGCCAGCAGCTTAATGACTGGCTACACCTTC
>TRBJ2-4|TRBV6-5|few|13|.
CASSGAAKNIQYF
TGTGCCAGCAGCGGGGCAGCCAAAAACATTCAGTACTTC
>TRBJ2-1|TRBV4-1|few|15|.
CASSTFGRKYNEQFF
TGCGCCAGCAGTACTTTTGGGCGGAAATACAATGAGCAGTTCTTC
>TRBJ2-6|TRBV7-2|.|13|.
CASRSPGANVLTF
TGTGCCAGCAGGTCTCCTGGGGCCAACGTCCTGACTTTC
>TRBJ1-1|TRBV20-1|few|11|.
CSARPGTEAFF
TGCAGTGCTAGACCGGGGACTGAAGCTTTCTTT
>TRBJ2-1|TRBV6-5|few|13|TRBD2
CASGRETDNEQFF
TGTGCCAGCGGGAGGGAAACTGACAATGAGCAGTTCTTC
>TRBJ1-2|TRBV2|.|14|.
CASIFDISNYGYTF
TGTGCCAGCATTTTCGACATTTCTAACTATGGCTACACCTTC
>TRBJ2-7|TRBV28|few|16|.
CASTEGPTSSSYEQYF
TGTGCCAGCACCGAGGGACCGACGTCGAGCTCCTACGAGCAGTACTTC
>TRBJ2-1|TRBV28|.|13|.
CASSRPPGNEQFF
TGTGCCAGCAGCCGACCCCCAGGGAATGAGCAGTTCTTC
>TRBJ1-4|TRBV7-9|few|16|.
CASSLRSGATNEKLFF
TGTGCCAGCAGCTTACGGTCAGGGGCAACTAATGAAAAACTGTTTTTT
>TRBJ2-7|TRBV6-1|few|13|.
CASFGLGGYEQYF
TGTGCCAGCTTCGGACTTGGGGGCTACGAGCAGTACTTC
>TRBJ1-1|TRBV7-3|few|14|.
CASSPGGVPSEAFF
TGTGCCAGCAGCCCGGGGGGTGTACCGTCCGAAGCTTTCTTT
>TRBJ2-5|TRBV6-1|.|12|.
CASSGSGETQYF
TGTGCCAGCAGTGGTTCCGGAGAGACCCAGTACTTC
>TRBJ2-2|TRBV4-2|few|13|.
CASGTPWSGELFF
TGTGCCAGCGGCACCCCCTGGTCCGGGGAGCTGTTTTTT
>TRBJ2-7|TRBV7-9|.|11|.
CASSRTDEQYF
TGTGCCAGCAGCCGGACTGACGAGCAGTACTTC
>TRBJ1-2|TRBV2|.|15|.
CASSEGVGRSYGYTF
TGTGCCAGCAGTGAGGGGGTGGGACGGTCCTATGGCTACACCTTC